The 5 T cell receptor beta chains below all came from one sample that was sequenced in a study of shared clonotypes between healthy human individuals. The data were produced by immunoSEQ multiplex PCR, yet TCRdb's version contains in-frame clones alone and is incomplete. The table has about 530,000 clones, 90% to 97% seen once. Sequences were obtained from naive CD4+ T cells sorted from blood. As to subset: CD45RA+ positively selected. Source of these receptors: a woman aged 25 to 39 in good health.

The chain recombines TRBV19 with TRBJ2-1, with TRBD2 matching over 9 bases. The CDR3 is made up of 15 amino acids. CDR1 and CDR2 from the germline V gene are LNHDA and SQIVND (reference sequence). After removal of 9 bases from V and 0 bases from J, the junction contained 6 bases not matched to a gene. The CDR3 nucleotides are TGTGCCAGCAGGACTAGCGCTAGCTCCTACAATGAGCAGTTCTTC. Translation: CASRTSASSYNEQFF.

The V gene is TRBV6-6, the J gene TRBJ2-2; D ambiguous. V was shortened by 1 base and J by 3 bases, with 6 bases between the two germline ends. CDR3 size: 14 residues. The V gene's germline CDR1 is MNHNY and CDR2 SVGAGI (reference sequence). Written as DNA, the CDR3 is TGTGCCAGCAGTTACTGGCAAGACACCGGGGAGCTGTTTTTT. This translates into CASSYWQDTGELFF.

The gene calls are TRBV5-4 and TRBJ2-1; 11 bases map to TRBD2. This CDR3 region has 14 residues. Trimming cost V 1 base and J 9 bases; bases outside gene matches: 3. From germline, CDR1 is SGHNT and CDR2 YYREEE (reference sequence). CDR3 loop: CASSLTSGRSEQFF. CDR3 coding DNA: TGTGCCAGCAGCTTGACTAGCGGGAGAAGTGAGCAGTTCTTC.

The V and J genes are TRBV20-1 and TRBJ2-7; D ambiguous. This CDR3 contains 11 residues. Per germline, CDR1 DFQATT and CDR2 SNEGSKA (reference sequence). V was pared by 3 bases and J by 5 bases, with 8 bases between. CDR3 bases: TGCAGTGCTAGTGTCCGTGACGAGCAGTACTTC. This sequence encodes CSASVRDEQYF.

The chain carries TRBV7-9 and TRBJ1-3; D is unclear. Germline V CDR1 and CDR2: SEHNR, FQNEAQ (reference sequence). The CDR3 sequence is 14 residues long. V gave up 3 bases and J gave up 4 bases, with 10 bases separating them. The CDR3 here is CASSLEEMGNTIYF. Written as DNA, the CDR3 is TGTGCCAGCAGCTTGGAGGAAATGGGAAACACCATATATTTT.